The rows below give T cell receptor beta chains drawn from one sample of a study of cytomegalovirus exposure and HLA in healthy donors. Using immunoSEQ multiplex PCR, the repertoire was profiled, and TCRdb retains in-frame clones only, with some absent. This table has 150,000 to 200,000 clones, roughly 9.5% appearing once. Sequencing used PBMCs. The receptors stem from a woman aged 25 to 39 in good health and CMV-seropositive. The CDR3 runs from the conserved cysteine through the conserved F or W. The order of the fields is CDR3 length, clone size, V gene, D gene, J gene, CDR3 DNA, CDR3 protein. The D gene is left open where the match is weak. Where a row states a size, it is once, few, many or the class of an expanded clone; other rows omit it.

14	few	TRBV5-1	NA	TRBJ1-2	TGCGCCAGCAGCTTGGTCTTCGGTAGCTATGGCTACACCTTC	CASSLVFGSYGYTF
11	NA	TRBV20-1	NA	TRBJ1-4	TGCAGTGCTTCTGAACGGGAAAAACTGTTTTTT	CSASEREKLFF
15	NA	TRBV6-6	TRBD1	TRBJ1-2	TGTGCCAGCAGTTTCGCCGGGACAGGGACCAATGGCTACACCTTC	CASSFAGTGTNGYTF
13	few	TRBV7-2	NA	TRBJ2-1	TGTGCCAGCAGCTTATGGGTAGGGGATGAGCAGTTCTTC	CASSLWVGDEQFF
15	few	TRBV6-1	TRBD1	TRBJ2-7	TGTGCCAGCACTCGGGTAGGGACAGATTCCTACGAGCAGTACTTC	CASTRVGTDSYEQYF
14	NA	TRBV5-4	TRBD1	TRBJ1-2	TGTGCCAGCAGCTTACAGGGGGCAAACTATGGCTACACCTTC	CASSLQGANYGYTF
13	few	TRBV6-1	NA	TRBJ2-1	TGTGCCGGCAGTCAGGACTCCATTTTGGAGCAGTTCTTC	CAGSQDSILEQFF
14	NA	TRBV30	TRBD1	TRBJ1-4	TGTGCCTGGTCCCGGACAGGGCGAAATGAAAAACTGTTTTTT	CAWSRTGRNEKLFF
15	NA	TRBV15	NA	TRBJ2-7	TGTGCCACCAGCAGTATAGGCGTCGGGTGGAACGAGCAGTACTTC	CATSSIGVGWNEQYF
18	NA	TRBV18	TRBD1	TRBJ1-4	TGTGCCAGCTCACCACAATATTACAGGGGCGCAACTAATGAAAAACTGTTTTTT	CASSPQYYRGATNEKLFF